This TCR beta chain was sequenced for a study of blood T cell repertoires in COVID-19 (dated by TCRdb to about 2020). With respect to the entire study: The collaborator samples originated in the United States, Italy and Spain and spanned the acute and convalescent phases of COVID-19. A de-identified subject ID, COVID-19 status, age in years and sex were almost always included in the sample metadata. Subjects who had been exposed to COVID-19, were actively infected with it, or had recovered from it provided the deeply sampled blood TCRbeta repertoires that made up the dataset. The repertoires were released in a freely available public database intended as a resource for research on the immune response to SARS-CoV-2. Samples came from the ongoing ImmuneRACE study (first 160 participants) plus 1,254 subjects from 6 global collaborators. Where available, HLA class I and class II types were obtained from metadata supplied by the sample provider rather than from assay-based typing. The prospective study material was composed of cDNA or gDNA derived from T cells, B-cell-depleted T cells, or PBMCs.

Another Seattle source contributed samples from volunteer blood donors who had recovered from COVID-19. Whole blood was collected in K2EDTA tubes by collaborating institutions according to the institutions' own protocols. For TCRbeta analysis, collaborators shipped samples in one of three forms: frozen whole blood, isolated PBMCs, or DNA extracted from either of those sample types. Turning to this clone: Its antigen specificity is not known. The input lacks base qualities; no much larger clone sits a single base away.

TCRbeta CDR3 regions were amplified from genomic DNA by means of the immunoSEQ Assay, a bias-controlled multiplex PCR. The authors' analysis ran thus. Nucleated cell counts per sample were estimated from amplification of reference gene primers within the assay. Sequence reads were collapsed and filtered to measure the absolute abundance of every unique TCRbeta CDR3 rearrangement. Productive Simpson clonality was computed per sample as the square root of Simpson's diversity index over productive rearrangements. TCRdb mirrors the immuneACCESS table, restricted to in-frame sequences. Some clones are absent from its copies; in checked studies, under half trace to an unresolved V gene, and the reason for the others is unknown. V and J calls and clone size are given by that table; D and trimming were obtained from the DNA. Counted in this sample were hundreds of thousands of clones; about nine tenths of them appeared once. About 6% of the sample is held by the ten biggest clonotypes.

General study outcomes and caveats: The amount of clinical and demographic metadata varied by source and participant and was provided uncurated.

The germline V gene (reference sequence) provides CDR1 LNHDA and CDR2 SQIVND. The V end gives up 3 bases and the J end 6 bases, leaving 7 bases in the junction not matched to a gene. Inclusive of the bounding cysteine and phenylalanine, the CDR3 is 15 residues long. The sequence is cut down to CDR3 DNA, 45 bases in frame from base 1. The sequence is built from TRBV19 and TRBJ2-3; TRBD2 fits 9 bases in the junction. The sequence came from a man aged 60-69 years who had recovered from COVID-19. The material sequenced was peripheral blood. The CDR3 region reads CASSMGLALGDTQYF. The nucleotide sequence reads as follows: TGTGCCAGTAGTATGGGACTAGCCTTAGGGGATACGCAGTATTTT.